Listed below are T cell receptor beta chains from one sample, sequenced in a study of T cell responses to AZD1222 COVID-19 vaccine. The assay was immunoSEQ multiplex PCR, and TCRdb's table has in-frame clones only and misses some. The sample contains 70,000 to 75,000 clones, nearly 90% of which appear only once. This specimen was peripheral blood, taken 28 days after the second AZD1222 dose. These receptors all come from an adult who received the AZD1222 COVID-19 vaccine. Each CDR3 is given with its conserved first and last residue.

v_call,j_call,cdr3_aa
TRBV6-5,TRBJ1-1,CASSFDRGNTEAFF
TRBV5-4,TRBJ1-3,CASSLISGAGGNTIYF
TRBV29-1,TRBJ1-1,CSVAKRWGGQVPEAFF
TRBV7-9,TRBJ1-2,CASSLGAVKAMVYGYTF
TRBV6-5,TRBJ2-7,CASTGTSGRSEQYF
TRBV7-3,TRBJ2-5,CASSQGSGRAAETQYF
TRBV6-5,TRBJ1-5,CASREMGSNQPQHF
TRBV4-1,TRBJ2-5,CASSQDPQGSRQETQYF
TRBV6-5,TRBJ1-5,CASGGYRDSNQPQHF
TRBV18,TRBJ2-5,CASSPQQETQYF
TRBV5-1,TRBJ2-1,CASSFGQGSNNEQFF
TRBV5-1,TRBJ2-2,CASSLAMGATGELFF
TRBV5-1,TRBJ2-3,CASSQASRVQADTQYF
TRBV19,TRBJ1-2,CASSIPLQELTYGYTF
TRBV7-9,TRBJ2-1,CASSLGLAGLTYNEQFF
TRBV7-9,TRBJ1-1,CASRTGLNTEAFF
TRBV7-9,TRBJ2-7,CASSLGSYEQYF
TRBV6-1,TRBJ2-3,CASSEDLPGGTDTQYF
TRBV9,TRBJ1-4,CASSVEGQGIEKLFF
TRBV5-4,TRBJ1-1,CASSPLTGIGTEAFF
TRBV3-1/TRBV3-2,TRBJ1-5,CASSLTSNQPQHF
TRBV6-5,TRBJ2-7,CASSPRDPLYEQYF
TRBV7-9,TRBJ2-1,CASSLASRGGSYNEQFF
TRBV28,TRBJ1-1,CASSLAWTGGTEAFF
TRBV6-5,TRBJ1-2,CASGATGVYGYTF
TRBV28,TRBJ2-1,CASRTGGASGAYWDRYNEQFF
TRBV2,TRBJ1-5,CASSSGQVNQPQHF
TRBV2,TRBJ1-1,CASIRPELPGAFF
TRBV7-9,TRBJ2-5,CASSLTLPRQYF
TRBV6-5,TRBJ1-4,CASSYDRDRGPKAF
TRBV3-1/TRBV3-2,TRBJ2-3,CASSQDGERSTDTQYF
TRBV28,TRBJ1-4,CASSLDRLQNEKLFF
TRBV9,TRBJ1-6,CASSVATGHNSPLHF
TRBV24-1,TRBJ2-1,CATSDATSQGKEQFF
TRBV15,TRBJ2-5,CATSRDRTGGETQYF
TRBV6-5,TRBJ1-2,CASRGQGKDYGYTF
TRBV29-1,TRBJ1-1,CSARNTEAFF
TRBV19,TRBJ1-1,CATRDRGAEAFF
TRBV9,TRBJ1-6,CASSVEGRGNSPLHF
TRBV2,TRBJ1-4,CASSLQGVDNEKLFF
TRBV5-1,TRBJ1-2,CASSMGASNYGYTF
TRBV7-9,TRBJ1-2,CASSLVAASYGYTF
TRBV2,TRBJ2-2,CASSPPGGHDGRVFF
TRBV6-2/TRBV6-3,TRBJ2-1,CASSYGYNEQFF
TRBV3-1/TRBV3-2,TRBJ1-5,CASSRRRGPTQPQHF
TRBV11-2,TRBJ1-6,CASSLGGQGRSPLHF
TRBV3-1/TRBV3-2,TRBJ1-1,CASSQGRGVNTEAFF
TRBV5-1,TRBJ2-5,CASRPGTEETQYF
TRBV12-3/TRBV12-4,TRBJ2-2,CASSFGTGELFF
TRBV5-1,TRBJ2-1,CASSHSDGQGHNEQFF
TRBV27,TRBJ2-1,CASSLKTYNEQFF
TRBV7-3,TRBJ2-1,CASSLNAGANNEQFF
TRBV10-3,TRBJ2-7,CAIRATVIAGAYEQYF
TRBV12-3/TRBV12-4,TRBJ1-3,CASTQGGGNTIYF
TRBV29-1,TRBJ2-2,CSPGGGNTGELFF
TRBV5-5,TRBJ1-2,CASSLAGVRGYTF
TRBV3-1/TRBV3-2,TRBJ1-2,CASSQGQGAYGYTF